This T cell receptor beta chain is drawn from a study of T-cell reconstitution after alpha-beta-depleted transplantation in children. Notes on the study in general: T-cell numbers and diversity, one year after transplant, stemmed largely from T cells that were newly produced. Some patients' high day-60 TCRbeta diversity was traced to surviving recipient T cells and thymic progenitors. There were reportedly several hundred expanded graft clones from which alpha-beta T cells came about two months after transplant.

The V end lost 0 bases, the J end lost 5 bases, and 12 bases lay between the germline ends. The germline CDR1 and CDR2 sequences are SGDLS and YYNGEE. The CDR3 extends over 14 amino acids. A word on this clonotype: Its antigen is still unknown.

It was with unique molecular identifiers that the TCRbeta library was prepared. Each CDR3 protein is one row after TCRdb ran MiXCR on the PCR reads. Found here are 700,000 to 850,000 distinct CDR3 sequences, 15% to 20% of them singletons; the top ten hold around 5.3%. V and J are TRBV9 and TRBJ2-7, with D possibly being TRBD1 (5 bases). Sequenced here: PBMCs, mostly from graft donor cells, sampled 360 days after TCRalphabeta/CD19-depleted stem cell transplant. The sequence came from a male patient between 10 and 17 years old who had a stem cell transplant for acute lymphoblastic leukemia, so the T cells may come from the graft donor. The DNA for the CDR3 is TGTGCCAGCAGCGTAGAAGGGGTTAACCACGAGCAGTACTTC. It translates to CASSVEGVNHEQYF.